The clone carrying this TCR beta chain was seen a handful of times. This sample is part of a study of metastatic and nonmetastatic thyroid tumors. All patients were treatment-naive before thyroid surgery. Trimming left V 5 bases short and J 3 bases short, with 17 bases between. Germline values: CDR1 MDHEN, CDR2 SYDVKM. This CDR3 is built from 15 residues. Through MiXCR, TCRdb re-clonotyped the PCR reads. The sample contains 30,000 to 45,000 clones, roughly 28% of which appear only once. This rearrangement joins TRBV28 to TRBJ2-7, with D unclear. This clonotype originated in a male donor with papillary thyroid cancer or a benign thyroid nodule (not recorded which). Some clones in this sample may be carry-over from other donors' samples. Sequenced sample: blood. This CDR3 is CASSPTRGCFYEQYF. The CDR3, as DNA: TGTGCCAGCAGTCCCACGCGTGGGTGTTTCTACGAGCAGTACTTC.